Each of the 2 T cell receptor beta chains below was sequenced from the same sample in a study of blood T cell repertoires in COVID-19. Only in-frame clones appear in the TCRdb table, and some are missing; sequencing was by immunoSEQ multiplex PCR. The sample shows approximately 76,000 clones, around 85% of them seen only once. The source material was peripheral blood. These receptor sequences come from a man aged 25 to 40 with acute or convalescent COVID-19.

The chain links TRBV28 to TRBJ2-3, with D unresolved. Germline CDR1 reads MDHEN; CDR2 reads SYDVKM. V was cut by 6 bases and J by 1 base, with 11 bases left in between. The CDR3 contains 14 residues. CDR3 loop: CASSPWSGTDTQYF. CDR3 bases: TGTGCCAGCAGCCCCTGGTCGGGCACAGATACGCAGTATTTT.

V usage is TRBV7-2 and J usage is TRBJ1-1; no clear D gene. Germline V gene sequence: CDR1 SGHTA, CDR2 FQGNSA. V gave up 5 bases and J gave up 2 bases, with 9 bases separating them. This CDR3 has 13 residues. CDR3 sequence: CASSASPNTEAFF. The CDR3 DNA reads TGTGCCAGCAGCGCGAGTCCTAACACTGAAGCTTTCTTT.